This record covers a single T cell receptor beta chain. Antigen specificity is unknown. Scientists amplified the TCR beta CDR3 regions from RNA transcripts. First-round RT-PCR with HTBI primers preceded a second-round multiplex PCR. TCRdb reprocessed the multiplex PCR reads via MiXCR and lists one record per CDR3 protein. The table shows 1 million to 1.3 million distinct CDR3 sequences, with 36% occurring only once. The CDR3 contains 17 residues. The V gene's germline CDR1 is SNHLY and CDR2 FYNNEI. J gave up 7 bases and V 11 bases, and 19 bases lay outside the gene matches. The record originates from a study of Graves' ophthalmopathy and Graves' hyperthyroidism. Recruitment covered hyperthyroidism patients aged 18 to 65 whose new diagnosis was of under 2 months' duration. Serum thyroxine and TRAb, along with clinical symptoms, thyroid ultrasound and orbital computed tomography, were what diagnosis relied on.

General study results and limits: Detection in blood was also observed for most expanded thyroid clonotypes above 0.001 frequency. Ophthalmopathy cases were distinguished from stable hyperthyroidism by a 13-signature model, reaching 85% to 90% sensitivity and 70% to 84% specificity.

This receptor was identified in an adult man with Graves' hyperthyroidism. The V and J genes are TRBV2 and TRBJ1-6; 8 bases line up with TRBD1. The source material was peripheral blood or thyroid tissue (not recorded which). The CDR3 loop is CAGGTSYQGARNSPLHF. The CDR3 DNA is TGTGCCGGAGGGACTAGCTACCAGGGGGCGCGAAATTCACCCCTCCACTTT.